This entry concerns a single T cell receptor (beta chain). The sample is drawn from a study of T cells in Graves' hyperthyroidism and ophthalmopathy. Template material for amplifying TCR beta CDR3 regions consisted of RNA transcripts. HTBI primers drove first-round RT-PCR of the TCR CDR3. TCRdb independently ran MiXCR on the multiplex PCR reads; one entry per CDR3 protein. The table has about 380,000 distinct CDR3 sequences, approximately 17% seen once; the top ten hold 40%. The CDR3 is made up of 16 amino acids. Per germline, CDR1 KGHSH and CDR2 LQKENI. V lost 3 bases to trimming and J lost 2 bases, with 17 bases between them.

The V gene is TRBV18, the J gene TRBJ2-7; no reliable D call. Sequences were obtained from blood. The sequence was collected from a man between 18 and 29 years old with Graves' ophthalmopathy. CDR3 region: CASSPQSRLVTYEQYF. The CDR3 nucleotides are TGTGCCAGCTCACCTCAAAGCAGGTTGGTAACCTACGAGCAGTACTTC.